This T cell receptor (beta chain) was sequenced during a study of cytomegalovirus exposure and HLA in healthy donors (TCRdb year 2017). In terms of the full investigation: An earlier analysis of some 550 of the donors reported 250 to 300 Gb of sequence data and more than 90 million unique TCR beta sequences from 150 million to 200 million T cells. An early release that covered several hundred HLA-typed donors contained approximately 300 gigabases of sequencing data and around 85 million unique TCR sequences. The study used immunosequencing to profile the T cell repertoires of under 700 subjects and linked those repertoires to cytomegalovirus serostatus. Of the roughly 410 genotyped donors, over 80% were placed in the genetic ancestry cluster associated with self-reported Caucasian donors. To predict cytomegalovirus infection status, the study brought together high-throughput TCR immunosequencing, statistical association of individual TCRs with disease status, and machine learning. A later genetic analysis took genome-wide SNP genotypes for about 65% of the 666 donors and used that subset as a discovery cohort. Rather than using new phenotypic data, the later analysis identified candidate immune exposures from TCR beta sequences and from how often those sequences occurred across donors. A later analysis re-analyzed previously published TCR beta repertoires from 550 to 700 donors and added high-resolution HLA genotyping to study TCR occurrence patterns. Donor age, sex, ethnicity and CMV serostatus were compiled alongside the repertoire data. Among 398 genotyped donors of the cohort, an average of approximately 200,000 unique TCR beta nucleotide sequences was sequenced per donor, of which approximately 19% were non-productive. In addition to the first cohort of approximately 670 subjects, a separate validation cohort of under 150 different subjects was used. The number of typed donors differed by locus: about 620-640 for A, B, C, DRB1 and DQB1; approximately 530 for DQA1; fewer than 610 for DPA1; and around 490 for DPB1. The study aimed to test whether signatures of past pathogen exposure could be identified by cataloging public T cell receptors. HLA typing included class I and class II loci at four-digit resolution. All discovery cohort repertoires had been generated on a single sequencing platform. To decide whether each TCR beta V gene segment behaved as functional or pseudogenic, an earlier analysis of some 570 of the donors relied on high-throughput TCR beta sequencing. Four or five DR-DQ haplotypes were treated as single units for association and clustering because of strong linkage in the cohort.

Preparation of the library involved the immunoSEQ multiplex PCR assay. For the multiplex PCR, a mixture combining 60 forward primers for TCR Vbeta segments and 13 reverse primers for TCR Jbeta segments was used. Amplification of the CDR3 region of rearranged TCR beta genes was performed with a multiplex PCR assay on genomic DNA. The amplified TCR beta libraries were sequenced on the Illumina HiSeq System as 87-base-pair reads. The authors' pipeline ran thus. A later analysis counted 65 million to 90 million unique TCR beta chains across the approximately 700 repertoires, and around 9.9 million of these chains were shared by at least two donors. Raw reads were error-corrected and collapsed into unique sequences with a nearest-neighbor algorithm that merged closely related sequences to remove PCR and sequencing errors. CDR3 sequences were aligned to IMGT reference sequences to assign V, D and J gene segments. For a sequence to be retained, a match of at least six nucleotides to both a V gene segment and a J gene segment was required. A rearrangement counted as productive if the CDR3 had no stop codons and remained in frame with V and J, and every other rearrangement counted as non-productive. Following IMGT convention, CDR3 was defined as the stretch from the second conserved V-encoded cysteine to the conserved J-encoded phenylalanine. The earlier analysis of 587 of the donors excluded any sequence lacking an unambiguous match to a single V gene segment. In an earlier analysis of a few hundred of the donors, a V segment was called functional when productive rearrangements were above 56.7%, and segregating when the standard deviation between donors exceeded 5%. To diagnose cytomegalovirus status from the catalog of TCR beta chain sequences, a statistical classification framework was built. In a later analysis, V and J genes were assigned by comparing TCR nucleotide sequences against IMGT/GENE-DB human TR gene sequences. Using the TCRdist pipeline, a later analysis assigned CDR3 sequences along with most-parsimonious VDJ recombination scenarios. In a later analysis, every TCR beta chain was defined by the combination of its CDR3 amino acid sequence and its V-gene family, and reads without a unique V-gene family were dropped. A later analysis removed nearly 600 highly shared, low-generation-probability nucleotide sequences to deal with suspected cross-contamination and a sequencing artifact. In a later analysis, a clonal expansion index for each public chain was calculated from normalized within-repertoire ranks of inferred template counts. A later analysis computed generation probabilities with a VDJ recombination model fitted to out-of-frame rearrangements, and checked the results against IGoR. In a later analysis, TCR-TCR, TCR-HLA and TCR-CMV co-occurrence was scored with hypergeometric tests, and a repertoire-size bias correction was applied to TCR pairs. False discovery rates were estimated in a later analysis by permuting HLA or CMV assignments 20 times. A later analysis grouped co-occurring TCRs with DBSCAN, adding TCRdist sequence similarity when clustering within HLA-allele-positive subsets. Repertoires with fewer than 30,000 or more than 120,000 public chains, plus five repertoires with anomalous nucleotide sharing, were excluded from co-occurrence clustering. TCRdb re-hosts the immuneACCESS table, in-frame sequences only. Its copies lack some clones; in the studies checked, an unresolved V gene accounts for under half of them, and the cause for the rest is not known. D and trimming were read from the DNA, whereas the V and J calls and clone size are those reported in that table. Within this sample are about 150,000 clones, with roughly three fifths of them counted one time only. The top ten constitute 2.4% of the sample.

From a lookup of the germline V gene, CDR1 and CDR2 are MNHNS and SASEGT. V and J lose 4 bases and 0 bases, and a span of 10 bases separates them. The CDR3 contains 15 residues, cysteine and phenylalanine counted. Solely the CDR3 DNA is kept, with 45 bases framed from the first base. In total, just over 650 healthy bone marrow donors made up the cohort. At the time of sampling, all cohort members were nominally healthy, though unrecorded immune exposures were likely present. The donor tested CMV seronegative and was one of the 352 seronegative cohort members. Every donor gave a peripheral blood sample, and the peripheral blood mononuclear cells from that sample were used for TCR beta sequencing. The Qiagen DNeasy Blood Extraction Kit was used to extract genomic DNA from the blood cell samples. Points on this clone: The target of this receptor is not known. No much larger clone exists at a distance of one base, and base qualities are not known.

What the study reported, not specific to this receptor: In a later analysis, HLA-associated TCR beta chains showed more clonal expansion and lower generation probabilities than non-associated chains that were equally common. Broadly in line with IMGT annotations, most TCR beta V segments showed up in productive rearrangements about 87% or about 30% of the time in an earlier analysis of several hundred of the donors. CMV serostatus was the only immune exposure information available for the cohort. In both the original and validation cohorts, the classifier was reported to diagnose cytomegalovirus status with high specificity and sensitivity. Assigning TCR associations to individual alleles was difficult when HLA alleles, especially DR and DQ, strongly co-occurred. Most CMV-associated TCR beta chains appeared to be HLA-restricted in a later analysis, and the HLA associations seemed to be driven largely by CMV exposure. Approximately 18 rarely observed V segments, including chromosome 9 orphons, were excluded from the earlier analysis of several hundred of the donors because counts were too low. According to a later analysis, parvovirus B19, influenza, CMV and Epstein-Barr virus appeared linked to several top co-occurrence clusters. According to the authors, the approach could potentially be generalized to other disease states and immunological phenotypes. A later genetic analysis associated a missense DCLRE1C variant with V-gene and J-gene trimming of TCR beta chains, and an independent cohort replicated the association. The presence/absence analyses assumed that sequencing depth was roughly uniform across donors, and that assumption may not be true. Because the 87-base-pair reads could not distinguish some IMGT-functional V segments, including TRBV6-2 and TRBV6-3, those segments were excluded. Specific HLA alleles were associated with over 15,000 TCR beta sequences at a false discovery rate of 0.05 in a later analysis. While some public TCRs were present in many individuals, most TCR sequences turned up only very rarely across donors. In vitro tests confirmed that a few of the cytomegalovirus-associated TCR beta chains recognize cytomegalovirus antigens. Only TCR beta chains were sequenced in this cohort, and the absence of alpha or paired-chain data limited detectable features. A later analysis found that TCR association rates varied across HLA loci, with DRB1 alleles showing the most associated TCRs and HLA-C alleles the fewest. In a later genetic analysis, fewer N-insertions in productive TCRs were reported among donors in an Asian-associated ancestry cluster than the approximately 710-donor mean. Correlated functional status among segregating V segments might be attributable to linkage disequilibrium, but an unknown experimental factor could not be ruled out. The study listed 170 or so TCR beta chains as associated with cytomegalovirus. The sequencing pipeline was judged likely to have produced a cluster of highly shared sequence variants as a technical artifact. A further reported finding was that TCR beta sequences accurately predicted the HLA-A and HLA-B alleles for most subjects in the first cohort. Because HLA typing was unavailable for some donors at each locus, only the typed subset was used in association tests.

The clonotype originates from a woman aged 40 to 49 in good health and CMV-seronegative. Sequencing was performed on PBMCs. The receptor chain draws on TRBV6-1 and TRBJ2-1; a tentative D call is TRBD1 (5 bases match). The CDR3 reads CASSGTGYSYNEQFF. The sequenced DNA: TGTGCCAGCAGTGGAACAGGATACTCCTACAATGAGCAGTTCTTC.